This entry lists 28 T cell receptor beta chains sequenced from one sample in a study of PD-1 blockade in classical Hodgkin lymphoma. With no exception, relapse followed autologous stem cell transplantation in all patients, and brentuximab vedotin exposure varied. Clones were sequenced by immunoSEQ multiplex PCR, and TCRdb holds only the in-frame ones, with some missing. The data show roughly 61,000 clones, with 80% to 90% seen just once and about 15% held by the top ten. The sequencing here drew on peripheral blood mononuclear cells (PBMCs), taken at baseline. All receptors come from a human donor with classical Hodgkin lymphoma.

V is TRBV2 and J is TRBJ2-3; either TRBD1 or TRBD2 may fit D (5 bases each). The CDR3 is 16 residues long. CDR1 and CDR2 (germline): SNHLY, FYNNEI. The V end was cut by 0 bases, the J end by 6 bases, with 16 bases between. The CDR3 DNA reads TGTGCCAGCAGTGAAGCAGTGGGGGTCCCCGGCGATACGCAGTATTTT. It encodes CASSEAVGVPGDTQYF.

The J gene is TRBJ1-4, the V gene TRBV5-1, with 7 bases matching TRBD1. V lost 0 bases to trimming and J lost 6 bases; unmatched junction nucleotides: 5. CDR3 length equals 15 residues. The V gene's germline CDR1 is SGHRS and CDR2 YFSETQ. Here the CDR3 reads CASSLGSGGYEKLFF. The CDR3 DNA reads TGCGCCAGCAGCTTGGGGTCAGGGGGGTATGAAAAACTGTTTTTT. Full variable domain (missing parts from reference TRBV5-1 and TRBJ1-4): KAGVTQTPRYLIKTRGQQVTLSCSPISGHRSVSWYQQTPGQGLQFLFEYFSETQRNKGNFPGRFSGRQFSNSRSEMNVSTLELGDSALYLCASSLGSGGYEKLFFGSGTQLSVL.

This rearrangement joins TRBV5-1 to TRBJ2-2; 8 positions agree with TRBD2. This CDR3 region has 15 residues. Germline CDR1 reads SGHRS; CDR2 reads YFSETQ. Trimming took 7 bases from V and 1 from J; bases not matched to a gene: 6. The CDR3 loop reads CASFVAGKNTGELFF. The CDR3 coding sequence is TGCGCCAGCTTCGTAGCGGGGAAGAACACCGGGGAGCTGTTTTTT. Full variable domain (outside the CDR3, taken from reference TRBV5-1 and TRBJ2-2): KAGVTQTPRYLIKTRGQQVTLSCSPISGHRSVSWYQQTPGQGLQFLFEYFSETQRNKGNFPGRFSGRQFSNSRSEMNVSTLELGDSALYLCASFVAGKNTGELFFGEGSRLTVL.

The chain employs TRBV7-2 and TRBJ2-7, with 9 bases lining up with TRBD2. CDR3 length: 16 residues. CDR1 and CDR2 (germline): SGHTA, FQGNSA. Trimming took 1 base from V and 6 from J; bases not matched to a gene: 10. The CDR3 DNA reads TGTGCCAGCAGCTTAGTCCTGGGTAGCGGGGGTTCCGAGCAGTACTTC. Its protein is CASSLVLGSGGSEQYF.

This sequence joins TRBV10-3 and TRBJ2-6; D is perhaps TRBD2 (5 bases). This CDR3 contains 16 residues. The germline V gene encodes CDR1 ENHRY and CDR2 SYGVKD. Trimming removed 6 bases at V and 0 bases at J, with 12 bases between. In DNA form, the CDR3 reads TGTGCCATCAGCCCCGAGGGCCCCTCTGGGGCCAACGTCCTGACTTTC. Its translation: CAISPEGPSGANVLTF.

This chain joins TRBV18 and TRBJ2-1; 8 nucleotides agree with TRBD1. The germline gives CDR1 KGHSH, CDR2 LQKENI. CDR3 size: 16 residues. Unmatched junction bases numbered 4, after V lost 3 bases and J lost 0 bases. Written as DNA, the CDR3 is TGTGCCAGCTCACCCCAGGGGGCAAGCTCCTACAATGAGCAGTTCTTC. Protein: CASSPQGASSYNEQFF.

The chain carries TRBV25-1 and TRBJ2-5; the D gene is possibly TRBD1 (6 bases). CDR1 and CDR2 (germline): MGHDK, SYGVNS. This CDR3 is 12 amino acids long. Trimming removed 8 bases from V and 4 bases from J, with 11 bases in between. The chain's CDR3 is CASGTGRETQYF. In DNA form, the CDR3 reads TGTGCCAGCGGAACAGGGCGAGAGACCCAGTACTTC.

Only one count was recorded for this clone. The chain is built from TRBV13 and TRBJ2-1, with TRBD2 as a possible D gene (6 bases). CDR1 and CDR2 from the germline V gene are PRHDT and FYEKMQ (reference sequence). This CDR3 has 17 residues. V was trimmed by 7 bases and J by 4 bases, leaving 23 bases between them. CDR3: CASTPQTDGGGYNEQFF. CDR3 nucleotide sequence: TGTGCCAGCACCCCACAGACTGACGGGGGTGGGTACAATGAGCAGTTCTTC.

V and J are TRBV6-4 and TRBJ2-2, with 8 bases matching TRBD1. This CDR3 has 16 residues. V shed 8 bases, J shed 4 bases, and the junction held 12 bases outside the gene matches. The germline V gene has CDR1 MRHNA and CDR2 SNTAGT. The CDR3 sequence is CASSTRGLPSTGELFF. CDR3 DNA: TGTGCCAGCTCCACCAGGGGGCTGCCGAGCACCGGGGAGCTGTTTTTT.

CDR3 bases: TGTGCCACCAGCAGAGAGCCGGAGAACACTGAAGCTTTCTTT. Residues: CATSREPENTEAFF. The chain employs TRBV15 and TRBJ1-1, with unresolved D. V lost 0 bases and J 1 base, leaving 6 bases between the germline ends. This CDR3 region has 14 residues. Germline V gene lookup returns CDR1 LNHNV and CDR2 YYDKDF (reference sequence).

The chain links TRBV7-9 to TRBJ1-1; D is unresolved. This CDR3 has 13 residues. Trimming took 3 bases from V and 5 from J, leaving 10 bases between them. Germline CDR1 is SEHNR and CDR2 is FQNEAQ (reference sequence). The CDR3 region has the DNA TGTGCCAGCAGCTTGACACCCTTTACTGAAGCTTTCTTT. This translates into CASSLTPFTEAFF.

V usage is TRBV10-1 and J usage is TRBJ2-7, with D perhaps TRBD2 (5 bases). Germline CDR1 is WNHNN and CDR2 is SYGVQD (reference sequence). Trimming stripped 6 bases from V and 2 bases from J, with 20 bases between. The CDR3 extends over 16 amino acids. In DNA form, the CDR3 reads TGCGCCAGCAGACCCAAACCAGGAGGCCCCCCCTACGAGCAGTACTTC. It codes for CASRPKPGGPPYEQYF.

The chain employs TRBV9 and TRBJ2-5, with D maybe TRBD1 (5 bases). This CDR3 is built from 14 residues. Germline V gene lookup returns CDR1 SGDLS and CDR2 YYNGEE. V was clipped by 3 bases and J by 0 bases, with 9 bases between them. DNA for the CDR3: TGTGCCAGCAGCGGGGGCGAGTACCAAGAGACCCAGTACTTC. Its translation: CASSGGEYQETQYF.

This chain joins TRBV14 and TRBJ2-1; 9 nucleotides match TRBD2. Trimming at V came to 0 bases and at J to 7 bases, leaving 10 bases not matched to a gene. Per germline, CDR1 SGHDN and CDR2 FVKESK. This CDR3 comprises 17 residues. CDR3 DNA: TGTGCCAGCAGCCAAGATTTAGGGCGGGGGGGCCAGAATGAGCAGTTCTTC. Encoded protein: CASSQDLGRGGQNEQFF.

J is TRBJ2-3 and V is TRBV7-9; weak D call: TRBD1 (5 bases). Trimming took 2 bases from V and 2 from J, leaving 17 bases between them. In germline, CDR1 is SEHNR, CDR2 FQNEAQ (reference sequence). This CDR3 is built from 17 residues. The CDR3 is CASSLSQGAHITDTQYF. The CDR3 DNA reads TGTGCCAGCAGCTTATCCCAAGGGGCCCATATCACAGATACGCAGTATTTT. The variable domain in full, completed from reference TRBV7-9 and TRBJ2-3, reads DTGVSQNPRHKITKRGQNVTFRCDPISEHNRLYWYRQTLGQGPEFLTYFQNEAQLEKSRLLSDRFSAERPKGSFSTLEIQRTEQGDSAMYLCASSLSQGAHITDTQYFGPGTRLTVL.

The V call is TRBV6-6, the J call TRBJ2-7; 7 bases map to TRBD2. V was clipped by 5 bases and J by 12 bases; unmatched bases: 7. The CDR3 sequence is 11 residues long. CDR1 is MNHNY and CDR2 is SVGAGI in the germline V gene (reference sequence). CDR3 nucleotides: TGTGCCAGCAGTAACGCGGGAGAAGCGTACTTC. This codes for CASSNAGEAYF.

The chain is built from TRBV10-2 and TRBJ1-1, with D perhaps TRBD1 (5 bases). This CDR3 region has 13 residues. Germline V gene sequence: CDR1 WSHSY, CDR2 SAAADI. The V end was cut by 0 bases, the J end by 7 bases, with 9 bases between. The DNA of the CDR3 is TGCGCCAGCAGTGAGTCGAGGGGCATTGAAGCTTTCTTT. Translated: CASSESRGIEAFF.

V usage is TRBV9 and J usage is TRBJ2-2; a possible D gene is TRBD1 (5 bases). The V and J ends lost 4 bases and 5 bases respectively, with 9 bases between them. Germline CDR1 and CDR2: SGDLS and YYNGEE. This CDR3 contains 13 residues. The CDR3: CASSPGFTGELFF. In DNA, the CDR3 is TGTGCCAGCAGCCCAGGGTTTACCGGGGAGCTGTTTTTT.

The gene calls are TRBV28 and TRBJ2-7; D is uncertain. This CDR3 comprises 13 residues. V lost 3 bases, J lost 6 bases, and 12 bases lay in between. Germline CDR1 MDHEN, CDR2 SYDVKM. In DNA, the CDR3 is TGTGCCAGCAGTTTGGGTCAGGTAGGCGAGCAGTACTTC. It translates to CASSLGQVGEQYF.

This chain connects TRBV19 to TRBJ2-3, with 9 bases matching TRBD1. In germline, CDR1 is LNHDA, CDR2 SQIVND (reference sequence). V lost 9 bases and J lost 2; bases outside the gene matches: 21. This CDR3 spans 19 amino acids. The CDR3 nucleotides are TGTGCCAGCCCCCCAGAGGGACAGGGAGTACCTCCTAACACAGATACGCAGTATTTT. Its protein product is CASPPEGQGVPPNTDTQYF.

The chain has TRBV20-1 and TRBJ2-5; D is ambiguous. V shed 4 bases and J shed 4 bases, with 7 bases lying between them. Germline V gene sequence: CDR1 DFQATT, CDR2 SNEGSKA (reference sequence). This CDR3 contains 11 residues. The CDR3 DNA reads TGCAGTGCTAAATGGCGAGAGACCCAGTACTTC. Amino acids: CSAKWRETQYF.

This clone was seen once. V is TRBV14 and J is TRBJ1-2; tentative D call: TRBD1 (6 bases). Trimming pared 3 bases from V and 8 bases from J, leaving 10 bases between. Germline CDR1 reads SGHDN; CDR2 reads FVKESK. The CDR3 length is 12 residues. CDR3 bases: TGTGCCAGCAGCCACAGGGGAGGCGGCTACACCTTC. This translates into CASSHRGGGYTF.

V gene TRBV5-1 combines with J gene TRBJ2-2; 12 bases fit TRBD2. This CDR3 spans 18 amino acids. J lost 7 bases, V lost 4 bases, and 14 bases had no gene match. Germline CDR1 SGHRS, CDR2 YFSETQ. The CDR3: CASSIPTSGGHPGGELFF. CDR3 DNA sequence: TGCGCCAGCAGCATACCGACTAGCGGGGGACACCCGGGCGGGGAGCTGTTTTTT. Complete variable domain (other parts from reference TRBV5-1 and TRBJ2-2): KAGVTQTPRYLIKTRGQQVTLSCSPISGHRSVSWYQQTPGQGLQFLFEYFSETQRNKGNFPGRFSGRQFSNSRSEMNVSTLELGDSALYLCASSIPTSGGHPGGELFFGEGSRLTVL.

The V call is TRBV19, the J call TRBJ2-7, with unresolved D. Germline-derived CDR1 and CDR2 are LNHDA and SQIVND (reference sequence). This CDR3 spans 14 amino acids. V lost 6 bases and J 0 bases, leaving 12 bases between the germline ends. The CDR3 loop is CASSHTVSSYEQYF. The DNA of the CDR3 is TGTGCCAGTAGCCACACTGTCAGCTCCTACGAGCAGTACTTC.

V usage is TRBV7-9 and J usage is TRBJ2-5; possibly TRBD2 for D (5 bases). Germline loops: CDR1 SEHNR, CDR2 FQNEAQ (reference sequence). This CDR3 contains 14 residues. V dropped 6 bases and J dropped 4 bases, with 15 bases sitting between them. The CDR3 DNA is TGTGCCAGCAGTTGGATGGGCCGGGGAGAGACCCAGTACTTC. As protein: CASSWMGRGETQYF.

The chain links TRBV5-1 to TRBJ1-2; D is undetermined. The germline V gene has CDR1 SGHRS and CDR2 YFSETQ. This CDR3 contains 14 residues. V dropped 4 bases and J dropped 7 bases, with 17 bases sitting between them. The CDR3, as DNA: TGCGCCAGCAGCGGGTCGGTTCCTTCCGCTGGCTACACCTTC. This encodes CASSGSVPSAGYTF.

The chain combines TRBV27 with TRBJ1-5; D not resolved. Trimming stripped 3 bases from V and 3 bases from J, with 0 bases between. Germline values: CDR1 MNHEY, CDR2 SMNVEV (reference sequence). This CDR3 region has 11 residues. Here the CDR3 DNA reads TGTGCCAGCAGTTTCAATCAGCCCCAGCATTTT. It codes for CASSFNQPQHF.

CDR3 bases: TGTGCCAGCTCACCACCGAATAGGGACACAGATACGCAGTATTTT. The encoded protein is CASSPPNRDTDTQYF. The chain carries TRBV18 and TRBJ2-3; D remains unclear. The ends were cut back, 0 bases at V and 2 bases at J, with 9 bases in the middle. The CDR3 consists of 15 residues. CDR1 and CDR2 from the germline V gene are KGHSH and LQKENI.